This TCR beta chain comes out of a study of blood T cell repertoires in COVID-19. Study details: The study drew acute and convalescent COVID-19 samples from the United States, Italy and Spain. The cDNA or gDNA used as material had been derived from T cells, B-cell-depleted T cells, or PBMCs.

In the original workflow: Amplifying reference gene primers gave estimates of nucleated cell counts. Some clones are missing from TCRdb's copy, which holds only in-frame ones; the method was immunoSEQ multiplex PCR. Clone size and the V and J calls come from that table; the DNA yielded D and trimming. The sample holds 200,000 or so clones, 86% seen once. Categorization into cohorts depended on clinical history that participants reported. The V gene end was trimmed by 5 bases and the J gene end by 0 bases; junction bases not matched to a gene: 8. Germline loops: CDR1 SGHAT, CDR2 FQNNGV. This CDR3 is 19 amino acids long.

The receptor comes from a woman aged 40-49 years with acute COVID-19. The chain has TRBV11-2 and TRBJ2-3, with 16 bases lining up with TRBD2. The source material was PBMCs or T cells enriched from blood (not recorded which). The CDR3 here is CASSPSGTSGGVSTDTQYF. The CDR3 DNA reads as TGTGCCAGCAGCCCTTCCGGGACTAGCGGGGGGGTTAGCACAGATACGCAGTATTTT.